The next 5 T cell receptor beta chains were all read from a single sample in a study of blood T cell repertoires in COVID-19. Sequencing used immunoSEQ multiplex PCR; TCRdb keeps in-frame clones, though not all of them. The sample contains 250,000 to 350,000 clones, about nine tenths of which appear only once. The sequenced material came from peripheral blood. The receptors derive from a woman in her fifties or sixties who had recovered from COVID-19.

This rearrangement joins TRBV19 to TRBJ2-2; 15 bases are a match to TRBD2. CDR1 and CDR2 from the germline V gene are LNHDA and SQIVND (reference sequence). The CDR3 is 18 residues long. V gave up 3 bases and J gave up 1 base; unmatched junction bases: 3. The DNA of the CDR3 is TGTGCCAGTAGTATCACGGGACTAGCGGGGGGGAACACCGGGGAGCTGTTTTTT. This codes for CASSITGLAGGNTGELFF. Complete variable domain (other parts from reference TRBV19 and TRBJ2-2): DGGITQSPKYLFRKEGQNVTLSCEQNLNHDAMYWYRQDPGQGLRLIYYSQIVNDFQKGDIAEGYSVSREKKESFPLTVTSAQKNPTAFYLCASSITGLAGGNTGELFFGEGSRLTVL.

This clone has only one observation. The DNA for the CDR3 is TGTGCCAGTAAGTGGGACACCCGGTACAATGAGCAGTTCTTC. Encoded protein: CASKWDTRYNEQFF. The rearrangement uses TRBV19 and TRBJ2-1, with D possibly matching TRBD1 (6 bases). Trimming removed 7 bases from V and 4 bases from J, with 14 bases in between. Looked up from germline, CDR1 is LNHDA and CDR2 is SQIVND (reference sequence). This CDR3 contains 14 residues.

The chain couples TRBV28 to TRBJ2-5; D perhaps matches TRBD1 (6 bases). This CDR3 comprises 14 residues. Germline V lookup: CDR1 MDHEN, CDR2 SYDVKM. V was shortened by 8 bases and J by 1 base, with 14 bases between the two germline ends. This CDR3 reads CASFTTGRQETQYF. The CDR3 nucleotides are TGTGCCAGCTTTACAACAGGGCGCCAAGAGACCCAGTACTTC.

The rearrangement links TRBV9 to TRBJ2-1, with D maybe TRBD2 (5 bases). The V end lost 0 bases, the J end lost 4 bases, and 8 bases lay between the germline ends. Germline CDR1 reads SGDLS; CDR2 reads YYNGEE. CDR3 size: 14 residues. Here the CDR3 reads CASSVDGNYNEQFF. The CDR3 nucleotides are TGTGCCAGCAGCGTAGACGGGAATTACAATGAGCAGTTCTTC. The full variable domain, with the rest looked up from reference TRBV9 and TRBJ2-1, is DSGVTQTPKHLITATGQRVTLRCSPRSGDLSVYWYQQSLDQGLQFLIQYYNGEERAKGNILERFSAQQFPDLHSELNLSSLELGDSALYFCASSVDGNYNEQFFGPGTRLTVL.

V usage is TRBV24-1 and J usage is TRBJ1-5; TRBD1 agrees at 8 bases. V shed 10 bases, J shed 6 bases, and the junction held 13 bases outside the gene matches. The CDR3 is 15 amino acids. The germline V gene has CDR1 KGHDR and CDR2 SFDVKD. Here the CDR3 reads CATNLQDRDSQPQHF. The CDR3 DNA reads TGTGCCACGAATCTCCAGGACAGGGACAGTCAGCCCCAGCATTTT.